Presented here are 11 T cell receptor beta chains from one specimen sequenced in a study of shared T cell receptors in the human thymus. Here immunoSEQ multiplex PCR was the method, and the copy in TCRdb shows in-frame clones only, minus some. Of hundreds of thousands of clones in the sample, approximately 85% were seen once. This sample also appeared in a second study, on human thymus T cells.

Sequenced input: thymocytes. These receptors were collected from a girl under two years old with a congenital heart defect.

This clone was seen only once. V is TRBV15 and J is TRBJ1-1, with a tentative D call TRBD1 (6 bases). V was pared by 8 bases and J by 3 bases, with 22 bases between. Germline V lookup: CDR1 LNHNV, CDR2 YYDKDF (reference sequence). The CDR3 runs to 16 residues. The CDR3 bases are TGTGCCACCCATAAGGGGCCTCCAGAGGGGGACACTGAAGCTTTCTTT. It encodes CATHKGPPEGDTEAFF.

The V gene is TRBV9, the J gene TRBJ2-5; possible D gene TRBD1, 6 bases. CDR1 and CDR2 from the germline V gene are SGDLS and YYNGEE. This CDR3 region has 15 residues. Trimming removed 0 bases from V and 5 bases from J, with 14 bases in between. The CDR3 loop is CASSVVGGVMETQYF. As DNA, the CDR3 is TGTGCCAGCAGCGTAGTAGGGGGAGTTATGGAGACCCAGTACTTC.

The rearrangement joins TRBV2 to TRBJ1-2, with D unclear. The V end was cut by 8 bases, the J end by 0 bases, with 4 bases between. The CDR3 runs to 11 residues. Germline CDR1 and CDR2: SNHLY and FYNNEI. The CDR3 nucleotides read TGTGCCAGCCTAGCTAACTATGGCTACACCTTC. It is translated as CASLANYGYTF.

This clone was detected only a few times. The genes are TRBV25-1 and TRBJ2-3, with 7 bases lining up with TRBD1. V lost 1 base and J lost 6; bases outside the gene matches: 7. The CDR3 is 15 amino acids. The germline gives CDR1 MGHDK, CDR2 SYGVNS. CDR3 sequence: CASSELGKDRDTQYF. The DNA of the CDR3 is TGTGCCAGCAGTGAATTAGGCAAGGACAGGGATACGCAGTATTTT.

The rearrangement uses TRBV19 and TRBJ1-1; TRBD1 agrees at 8 bases. This CDR3 contains 18 residues. Looked up from germline, CDR1 is LNHDA and CDR2 is SQIVND (reference sequence). J was trimmed by 3 bases and V by 6 bases; bases with no gene match: 18. The CDR3 DNA is TGTGCCAGTAGAACCTCAGGGGGCGCCTGGATGGGGGACACTGAAGCTTTCTTT. Its translation is CASRTSGGAWMGDTEAFF. Using reference TRBV19 and TRBJ1-1 for the parts outside the CDR3, the full variable domain is DGGITQSPKYLFRKEGQNVTLSCEQNLNHDAMYWYRQDPGQGLRLIYYSQIVNDFQKGDIAEGYSVSREKKESFPLTVTSAQKNPTAFYLCASRTSGGAWMGDTEAFFGQGTRLTVV.

The V gene is TRBV11-2, the J gene TRBJ2-7, with D perhaps matching TRBD2 (5 bases). The CDR3 extends over 13 amino acids. CDR1 is SGHAT and CDR2 is FQNNGV in the germline V gene. Trimming pared 11 bases from V and 2 bases from J, leaving 16 bases between. CDR3 in DNA: TGTGCCCAATCCGAGGGTAAACCCTACGAGCAGTACTTC. Encoded protein: CAQSEGKPYEQYF.

The rearrangement uses TRBV15 and TRBJ2-7; D may be TRBD1 (5 bases). Germline CDR1 is LNHNV and CDR2 is YYDKDF (reference sequence). The CDR3 sequence is 14 residues long. Trimming removed 2 bases from V and 3 bases from J, with 11 bases in between. The CDR3 loop reads CATSRSGKNYEQYF. CDR3 DNA: TGTGCCACCAGCAGATCAGGGAAGAACTACGAGCAGTACTTC.

This chain joins TRBV4-1 and TRBJ1-1, with TRBD1 identical over 8 bases. Trimming cost V 4 bases and J 0 bases; bases outside gene matches: 13. The CDR3 extends over 18 amino acids. Germline assignment: CDR1 MGHRA and CDR2 YSYEKL. CDR3 amino acids: CASSRLGQGASMNTEAFF. In nucleotides, the CDR3 is TGCGCCAGCAGCCGACTAGGACAGGGTGCTTCAATGAACACTGAAGCTTTCTTT.

This clone turned up a few times. The chain links TRBV20-1 to TRBJ1-1; D not certain. Trimming stripped 4 bases from V and 1 base from J, with 4 bases between. Per germline, CDR1 DFQATT and CDR2 SNEGSKA (reference sequence). The CDR3 is made up of 11 amino acids. The DNA for the CDR3 is TGCAGTGCTACGAGGAACACTGAAGCTTTCTTT. As protein: CSATRNTEAFF.

This CDR3 is CATSRTPYGSANSPLHF. CDR3 nucleotide sequence: TGTGCCACCAGCAGAACCCCTTATGGCAGCGCGAATTCACCCCTCCACTTT. The chain couples TRBV15 to TRBJ1-6; the D is unclear. From germline, CDR1 is LNHNV and CDR2 YYDKDF (reference sequence). This CDR3 contains 17 residues. Trimming cost V 2 bases and J 7 bases, with 18 bases left between them.

The rearrangement links TRBV10-3 to TRBJ2-7; D may be TRBD2 (6 bases). The ends were cut back, 2 bases at V and 5 bases at J, with 13 bases in the middle. Germline V CDR1 and CDR2: ENHRY, SYGVKD. CDR3 length equals 14 residues. The CDR3 bases are TGTGCCATCAGTGAGGTTTCGGGGGTGCACGAGCAGTACTTC. Amino acids: CAISEVSGVHEQYF.